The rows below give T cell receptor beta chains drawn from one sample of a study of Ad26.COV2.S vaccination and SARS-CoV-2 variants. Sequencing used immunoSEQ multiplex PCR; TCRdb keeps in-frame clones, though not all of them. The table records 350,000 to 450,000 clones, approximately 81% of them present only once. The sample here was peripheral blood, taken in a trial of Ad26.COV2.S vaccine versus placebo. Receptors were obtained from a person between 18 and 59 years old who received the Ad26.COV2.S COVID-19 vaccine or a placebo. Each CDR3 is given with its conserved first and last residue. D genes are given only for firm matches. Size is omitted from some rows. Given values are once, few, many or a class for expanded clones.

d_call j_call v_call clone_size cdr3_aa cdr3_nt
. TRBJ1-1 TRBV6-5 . CASSYSGAGTEAFF TGTGCCAGCAGTTACTCGGGGGCCGGCACTGAAGCTTTCTTT
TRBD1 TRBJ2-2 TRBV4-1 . CASSQYSWTGENTGELFF TGCGCCAGCAGCCAATACTCTTGGACAGGGGAAAACACCGGGGAGCTGTTTTTT
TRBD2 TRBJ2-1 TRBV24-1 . CATSDPGTNNEQFF TGTGCCACCAGTGATCCGGGGACTAACAATGAGCAGTTCTTC
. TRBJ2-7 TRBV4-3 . CASSQDMRGPYEQYF TGCGCCAGCAGCCAAGATATGAGAGGGCCCTACGAGCAGTACTTC
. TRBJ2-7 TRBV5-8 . CASSLSVQDYEQYF TGTGCCAGCAGCTTGTCAGTACAGGACTACGAGCAGTACTTC
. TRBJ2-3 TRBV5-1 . CASSLPSHSTDTQYF TGCGCCAGCAGTCTCCCATCTCACAGCACAGATACGCAGTATTTT
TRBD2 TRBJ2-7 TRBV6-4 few CASSDQAGDSYEQYF TGTGCCAGCAGTGACCAGGCGGGGGACTCCTACGAGCAGTACTTC
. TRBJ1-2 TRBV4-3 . CASSQEQQPSYGYTF TGCGCCAGCAGCCAAGAACAGCAACCTAGCTATGGCTACACCTTC
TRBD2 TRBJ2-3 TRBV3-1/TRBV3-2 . CASSQDPTGGGRITDTQYF TGTGCCAGCAGCCAAGATCCGACGGGCGGCGGGAGAATCACAGATACGCAGTATTTT
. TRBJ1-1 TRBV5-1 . CASSRGPSGGSAEAFF TGCGCCAGCAGCCGAGGCCCTTCGGGGGGTTCGGCTGAAGCTTTCTTT
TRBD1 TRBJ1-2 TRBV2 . CASSDFSGTGNGYTF TGTGCCAGCAGTGATTTCTCGGGGACAGGGAATGGCTACACCTTC
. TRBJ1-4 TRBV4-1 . CASSQTGFREKLFF TGCGCCAGCAGCCAAACAGGGTTCAGGGAAAAACTGTTTTTT
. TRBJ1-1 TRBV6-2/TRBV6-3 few CASSYRGLREGGTEAFF TGTGCCAGCAGTTACCGGGGGCTAAGGGAGGGAGGCACTGAAGCTTTCTTT
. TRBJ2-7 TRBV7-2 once CASSLNGQYEQYF TGTGCCAGCAGCTTAAATGGACAGTACGAGCAGTACTTC
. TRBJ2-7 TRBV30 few CAWSGDWRQGGYEQYF TGTGCCTGGAGTGGTGATTGGAGGCAGGGGGGCTACGAGCAGTACTTC
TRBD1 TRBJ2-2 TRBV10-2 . CASREQGLGTGELFF TGCGCCAGTAGAGAACAGGGGTTGGGCACCGGGGAGCTGTTTTTT
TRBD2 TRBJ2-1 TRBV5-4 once CASSLVGTRDEQFF TGTGCCAGCAGCTTGGTTGGGACTAGAGATGAGCAGTTCTTC
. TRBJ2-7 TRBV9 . CASSVIPDDSYEQYF TGTGCCAGCAGCGTGATCCCCGACGACTCCTACGAGCAGTACTTC
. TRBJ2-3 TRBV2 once CASSEEGVGTDTQYF TGTGCCAGCAGTGAGGAGGGAGTGGGCACAGATACGCAGTATTTT
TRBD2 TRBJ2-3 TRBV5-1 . CASSRGLAGGPGDPDTQYF TGCGCCAGCAGCAGAGGACTAGCGGGAGGGCCCGGGGATCCAGATACGCAGTATTTT
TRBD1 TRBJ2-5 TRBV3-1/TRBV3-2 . CASSQDFGQGGETQYF TGTGCCAGCAGCCAAGATTTCGGACAGGGGGGAGAGACCCAGTACTTC
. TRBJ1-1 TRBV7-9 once CASSGWGPGGAFF TGTGCCAGCAGTGGGTGGGGCCCCGGCGGGGCTTTCTTT